The clone carrying this T cell receptor (beta chain) has only a few counts. Its antigen is not known. PCR was performed using 60 Vbeta and 13 Jbeta primers. Profiling relied on immunoSEQ multiplex PCR, and the TCRdb table lists in-frame clones only, not all of them. This table holds roughly 120,000 clones, 8.5% to 10% found once. The data belong to a study of cytomegalovirus exposure and HLA in healthy donors. On the study more broadly: A prior study identified just under 120 million unique TCR beta sequences from about 180 million T cells.

This CDR3 is 15 amino acids long. CDR1 and CDR2 (germline): MNHEY, SVGAGI. V trimming: 6 bases; J trimming: 4 bases; junction bases outside the gene matches: 9. General study findings and limits: The study recorded 160 or so TCR beta chains that were cytomegalovirus-associated.

The TCR originated in a man aged 35 to 55 in good health and CMV-seronegative. The chain couples TRBV6-5 to TRBJ2-3; 8 bases map to TRBD1. Input material: PBMCs. CDR3 sequence: CASSRQGSQSDTQYF. The DNA for the CDR3 is TGTGCCAGCAGCCGACAGGGGTCCCAGTCAGATACGCAGTATTTT.